This passage covers 15 T cell receptor beta chains from one sample sequenced in a study of blood T cells in healthy people across ages. Sample-barcoded 5' priming and a J-beta primer mix drove a second PCR of roughly 6 to 12 cycles. TCRdb re-called the 5' RACE reads through MiXCR, storing one row per CDR3 protein. The table includes around 820,000 distinct CDR3 sequences, about 25% detected once. This same sample was also part of a study on T cells of mothers and their children.

Input material: blood. The receptor source for this set is a boy aged 5-17 years in good health.

About this clonotype: One end of the junction is discordant with germline, which a read error may explain. The chain has TRBV12-3 or TRBV12-4 and TRBJ1-4; possibly TRBD1 for D (5 bases). CDR3 size: 16 residues. The CDR3 region has the DNA TGTGCCTGCAGTTGGGGTGGGGCAGGTGGAGATGAAAAACTGTTTTTT. Its translation: CACSWGGAGGDEKLFF.

The rearrangement joins TRBV4-3 to TRBJ2-7; no firm D call. The V gene's germline CDR1 is LGHNA and CDR2 YSLEER. The germline V and J ends were trimmed by 1 base and 0 bases, with 13 bases remaining between them. The CDR3 runs to 16 residues. The CDR3 is CASSQVSSTSSYEQYF. The DNA for the CDR3 is TGCGCCAGCAGCCAAGTGAGCAGTACCAGCTCCTACGAGCAGTACTTC.

The chain is built from TRBV6-5 and TRBJ2-7; no definite D call. The CDR3 extends over 13 amino acids. Trimming cost V 8 bases and J 2 bases, with 13 bases left between them. Germline values: CDR1 MNHEY, CDR2 SVGAGI. The CDR3 DNA reads as TGTGCCAGCGCCCCAGCTATCGCCTACGAGCAGTACTTC. Encoded protein: CASAPAIAYEQYF.

This clonotype was found a few times. The CDR3 is CASSPLDGRVTEAFF. The CDR3 coding sequence is TGTGCCAGCAGCCCTCTGGATGGGCGGGTCACTGAAGCTTTCTTT. The V and J genes are TRBV12-3 or TRBV12-4 and TRBJ1-1; D ambiguous. V lost 6 bases to trimming and J lost 4 bases, with 18 bases between them. This CDR3 is built from 15 residues.

This clonotype was recorded a few times. This chain connects TRBV12-3 or TRBV12-4 to TRBJ2-5; 10 nucleotides match TRBD2. Matching the DNA end better, TRBJ2-1 makes the J call doubtful. This CDR3 has 16 amino acids. Written as DNA, the CDR3 is TGTGCCAGCAGTCCTCGGACTAGCGGAGCATACAATGAGCAGTTCTTC. Residues: CASSPRTSGAYNEQFF.

This clonotype appeared once. At one boundary the junction diverges from the germline segment, which might be a read error. The chain has TRBV7-6 and TRBJ2-2; D is tentatively TRBD1 or TRBD2 (5 bases each). CDR3 length equals 15 residues. In germline, CDR1 is SGHVS, CDR2 FNYEAQ. CDR3 residues: CASSPGTPNTGELLF. Written as DNA, the CDR3 is TGTGCCAGCAGCCCGGGGACCCCGAACACCGGGGAGCTGCTTTTT.

This sequence joins TRBV7-9 and TRBJ2-1; D not certain. This CDR3 has 16 amino acids. Trimming removed 0 bases at V and 9 bases at J, with 18 bases between. The V gene's germline CDR1 is SEHNR and CDR2 FQNEAQ (reference sequence). CDR3 nucleotide sequence: TGTGCCAGCAGCTTAGCTGCAGCCGAGACGCTTAGTGAGCAGTTCTTC. This encodes CASSLAAAETLSEQFF.

Many counts were recorded for this clonotype. V usage is TRBV5-1 and J usage is TRBJ2-5, with D possibly being TRBD1 (5 bases). The germline V gene encodes CDR1 SGHRS and CDR2 YFSETQ. The length of the CDR3 is 13 residues. V was pared by 2 bases and J by 5 bases, with 10 bases between. This CDR3 reads CASSFGQRETQYF. CDR3 nucleotide sequence: TGCGCCAGCAGCTTCGGACAAAGGGAGACCCAGTACTTC.

This chain uses TRBV29-1 with TRBJ2-7; 8 nucleotides agree with TRBD1. Trimming at V came to 1 base and at J to 2 bases, leaving 10 bases not matched to a gene. Germline loops: CDR1 SQVTM, CDR2 ANQGSEA. This CDR3 spans 16 amino acids. The CDR3: CSVEGGGGQEPYEQYF. In nucleotides, the CDR3 is TGCAGCGTTGAAGGTGGAGGGGGACAGGAACCCTACGAGCAGTACTTC.

The chain joins TRBV29-1 to TRBJ2-1; D not certain. There are 13 residues in the CDR3. Trimming stripped 4 bases from V and 6 bases from J, with 13 bases between. Germline V CDR1 and CDR2: SQVTM, ANQGSEA. CDR3 sequence: CSVGHGAFNEQFF. For the CDR3, the DNA is TGCAGCGTTGGACATGGCGCCTTCAATGAGCAGTTCTTC.

This clonotype was detected a few times. J is TRBJ2-5 and V is TRBV3-1, with 11 bases identical to TRBD2. Germline values: CDR1 LGHDT, CDR2 YNNKEL (reference sequence). V was clipped by 0 bases and J by 5 bases; unmatched bases: 5. The CDR3 contains 16 residues. The CDR3 bases are TGTGCCAGCAGCCAAGAACCGGGACTAGCGGTGGAGACCCAGTACTTC. Amino acids: CASSQEPGLAVETQYF.

This clonotype was seen a few times. J is TRBJ2-1 and V is TRBV28, with TRBD1 identical over 8 bases. The V gene end was trimmed by 5 bases and the J gene end by 4 bases; junction bases not matched to a gene: 13. Germline CDR1 is MDHEN and CDR2 is SYDVKM. The CDR3 runs 17 residues. The CDR3 DNA is TGTGCCAGCAGTCTGGGGACAGGACCCTCAGCATACAATGAGCAGTTCTTC. Amino acids: CASSLGTGPSAYNEQFF.

This clonotype was observed a single time. DNA of the CDR3: TGTGCCACCAGTGATTCGAGCTTTTATGGCTACACCTTC. This translates into CATSDSSFYGYTF. The genes are TRBV24-1 and TRBJ1-2; D is ambiguous. The V gene's germline CDR1 is KGHDR and CDR2 SFDVKD. The length of the CDR3 is 13 residues. V lost 2 bases to trimming and J lost 5 bases, with 8 bases between them.

The V and J genes are TRBV6-2 or TRBV6-3 and TRBJ1-5; D is undetermined. CDR1 MNHEY and CDR2 SVGEGT come from the germline V gene. The CDR3 length is 13 residues. Trimming pared 0 bases from V and 8 bases from J, leaving 8 bases between. CDR3 in DNA: TGTGCCAGCAGTTACTCGATGGTAGAGCCCCAGCATTTT. This sequence encodes CASSYSMVEPQHF.

The rearrangement joins TRBV20-1 to TRBJ2-7; perhaps TRBD2 as D (6 bases). Germline values: CDR1 DFQATT, CDR2 SNEGSKA (reference sequence). The CDR3 covers 12 residues. The germline V and J ends were trimmed by 5 bases and 6 bases, with 14 bases remaining between them. CDR3 bases: TGCAGTGCTGTGGGACTGCTAACCGAGCAGTACTTC. It is translated as CSAVGLLTEQYF.